These 3 T cell receptor beta chains originate from one sample sequenced in a study of OX40 agonist ivuxolimab in advanced cancers. Generated by immunoSEQ multiplex PCR, the TCRdb table keeps only in-frame clones and is missing some. The sample includes about 21,000 clones, just under 85% of them seen just once. The sequencing used CD4+ or CD8+ T cells sorted from blood, collected in a trial of the OX40 agonist ivuxolimab. These receptors were collected from an adult with an advanced solid tumor such as melanoma, head and neck, liver or kidney cancer.

As concerns this clone: One end of the junction fails to match germline, which may point to a read error. V and J are TRBV6-1 and TRBJ2-7; 10 bases fit TRBD2. The CDR3 is made up of 16 amino acids. Germline V gene lookup returns CDR1 MNHNS and CDR2 SASEGT. The CDR3 reads CAISAPPGLASYEQYF. CDR3 DNA sequence: TGTGCCATCAGTGCCCCGCCGGGACTAGCGTCCTACGAGCAGTACTTC.

The rearrangement links TRBV5-1 to TRBJ2-2; 7 nucleotides match TRBD2. CDR1 SGHRS and CDR2 YFSETQ come from the germline V gene. V lost 1 base to trimming and J lost 3 bases; unmatched junction nucleotides: 0. This CDR3 contains 14 residues. The CDR3 coding sequence is TGCGCCAGCAGCTTGCTAGCGGACACCGGGGAGCTGTTTTTT. Encoded protein: CASSLLADTGELFF.

V gene TRBV7-9 combines with J gene TRBJ2-2; 10 bases map to TRBD2. Germline CDR1 SEHNR, CDR2 FQNEAQ (reference sequence). The CDR3 length is 16 residues. V dropped 4 bases and J dropped 7; count of bases not matched to a gene: 9. CDR3: CASSSPSGRFDGELFF. In DNA, the CDR3 is TGTGCCAGCAGCTCTCCTAGCGGGAGATTTGACGGGGAGCTGTTTTTT.